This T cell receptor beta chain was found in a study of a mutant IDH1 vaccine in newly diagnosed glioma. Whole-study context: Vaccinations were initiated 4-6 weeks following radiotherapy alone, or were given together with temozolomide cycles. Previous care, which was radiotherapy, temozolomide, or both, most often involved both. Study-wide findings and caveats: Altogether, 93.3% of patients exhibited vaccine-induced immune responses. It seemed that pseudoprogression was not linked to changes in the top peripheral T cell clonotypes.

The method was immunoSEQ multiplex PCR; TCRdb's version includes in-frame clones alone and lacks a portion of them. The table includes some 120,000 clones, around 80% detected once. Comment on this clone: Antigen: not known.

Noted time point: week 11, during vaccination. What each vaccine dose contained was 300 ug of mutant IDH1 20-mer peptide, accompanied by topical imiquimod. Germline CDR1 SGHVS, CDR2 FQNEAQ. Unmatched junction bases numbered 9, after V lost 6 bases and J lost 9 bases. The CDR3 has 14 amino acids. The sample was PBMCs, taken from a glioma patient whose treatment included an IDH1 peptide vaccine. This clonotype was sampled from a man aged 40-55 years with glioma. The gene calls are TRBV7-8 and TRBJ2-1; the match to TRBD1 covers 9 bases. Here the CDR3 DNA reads TGTGCCAGCAGGAAACGGACAGGGGTCACTGAGCAGTTCTTC. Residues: CASRKRTGVTEQFF.